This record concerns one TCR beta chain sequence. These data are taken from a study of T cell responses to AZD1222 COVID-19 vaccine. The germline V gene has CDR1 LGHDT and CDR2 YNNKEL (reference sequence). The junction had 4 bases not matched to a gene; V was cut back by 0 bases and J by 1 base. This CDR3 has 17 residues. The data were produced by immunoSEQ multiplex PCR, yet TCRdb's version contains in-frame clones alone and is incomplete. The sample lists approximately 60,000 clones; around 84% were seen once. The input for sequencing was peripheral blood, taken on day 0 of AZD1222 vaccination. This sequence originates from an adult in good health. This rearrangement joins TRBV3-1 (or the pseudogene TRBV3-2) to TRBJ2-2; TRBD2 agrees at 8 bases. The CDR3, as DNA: TGTGCCAGCAGCCAAGATCCCAGCGGGGGGAACACCGGGGAGCTGTTTTTT. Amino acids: CASSQDPSGGNTGELFF.